Listed below are T cell receptor beta chains from one sample, sequenced in a study of T cells in Graves' hyperthyroidism and ophthalmopathy. TCRdb re-called the multiplex PCR reads with MiXCR, one entry per CDR3 protein. The sample has nearly 750,000 distinct CDR3 sequences; about 35% are singletons. Sequenced material: blood. The source of these receptors is a woman between 40 and 55 years old with Graves' hyperthyroidism. Each CDR3 is given without its conserved first and last residue.

length	J	V	CDR3
11	TRBJ1-2	TRBV2	ASTTAGGYGYT
12	TRBJ1-2	TRBV7-2	ASSLRLTNYGYT
13	TRBJ2-2	TRBV6-2/TRBV6-3	ASSNLAGNTGELF
13	TRBJ1-2	TRBV28	ASSWKLGGAGGYT
11	TRBJ1-1	TRBV29-1	SVGTITGNGAF
14	TRBJ1-6	TRBV6-5	ASSYSLAGNNSPLH
14	TRBJ2-7	TRBV4-1	ASSHSSGVTSYEQY
9	TRBJ1-6	TRBV28	ASSFGTGFH
12	TRBJ1-2	TRBV7-2	ASSHGGVNYGYT
11	TRBJ1-2	TRBV7-2	ASSLGPFYGYI
13	TRBJ2-5	TRBV7-9	ASSRDWRVGETQY
11	TRBJ2-7	TRBV20-1	SANVRGSYEQY
17	TRBJ1-5	TRBV7-3	ASSLITGRGFWSNQPQH
10	TRBJ2-7	TRBV20-1	SASPVLYEQY
13	TRBJ2-2	TRBV19	ASSVEAPTTGELF
12	TRBJ2-2	TRBV6-6	ASSPRQNTGELF
9	TRBJ2-7	TRBV2	ASEQLAEQY
13	TRBJ1-3	TRBV2	ASSGRGPSGNTIY
13	TRBJ1-1	TRBV29-1	SARASTGPNTEAF
12	TRBJ2-7	TRBV20-1	SASLRTGNYEQY
11	TRBJ1-6	TRBV20-1	SASGGSNSPLH
11	TRBJ1-1	TRBV6-5	ASSSGARTEAF
13	TRBJ2-7	TRBV25-1	ASSGYRDTTREQY
12	TRBJ2-7	TRBV7-9	ASSLQGRRHEQY
12	TRBJ1-1	TRBV7-2	ASSFVWTNTEAF
11	TRBJ1-1	TRBV7-9	ASSHRGQIEAF
9	TRBJ2-5	TRBV7-2	ASSLGRTQY
14	TRBJ2-5	TRBV11-2	ASSLTSGSYQETQY
10	TRBJ2-1	TRBV7-9	ASTDSYNEQF
13	TRBJ1-3	TRBV7-2	ASSDGTGGGNTIY
12	TRBJ2-5	TRBV7-2	ASSSAGFQETQY
13	TRBJ1-6	TRBV7-2	ASSRDPSYNSPLH
12	TRBJ1-2	TRBV5-8	ASSPRRLGYGYT
13	TRBJ1-2	TRBV5-5	ASSLSPNRPYGYT
13	TRBJ1-6	TRBV5-6	ASSLGGGVDSPLH
12	TRBJ1-2	TRBV7-8	ASSLSGQFYGYT
14	TRBJ1-1	TRBV2	ARERATGWENTEAF
12	TRBJ2-2	TRBV7-9	ASSLGPTTGELF
13	TRBJ1-1	TRBV9	ASSVEGAIRTEAF
13	TRBJ1-1	TRBV5-4	ASRAGTLLNTEAF
13	TRBJ1-2	TRBV25-1	ASSESPTARDGYT
12	TRBJ2-1	TRBV5-6	ASSPRTGDNEQF
6	TRBJ2-3	TRBV29-1	SVDTQY
11	TRBJ1-5	TRBV7-9	ASSPGGYQPQH
12	TRBJ1-2	TRBV3-1	ASSQDNSARGYT
12	TRBJ1-5	TRBV12-3/TRBV12-4	ASSFDRTNQPQH
13	TRBJ1-1	TRBV20-1	SARAHQGANTEAF
15	TRBJ2-5	TRBV7-9	ASSSWTSGLLEETQY
11	TRBJ1-5	TRBV6-1	ASRDRLNQPQH
12	TRBJ1-2	TRBV4-3	ASSLGSINYGYT
12	TRBJ1-1	TRBV30	AWSPPSPRRGAF
11	TRBJ2-5	TRBV20-1	SAGEWGQETQY
12	TRBJ2-2	TRBV29-1	SVEEALPAGELF
12	TRBJ1-5	TRBV7-2	ASSLAGDWQPQH
13	TRBJ1-1	TRBV2	ASSFSTGGDTEAF
16	TRBJ1-5	TRBV6-5	ASSFSRRDRDSNQPQH
12	TRBJ1-3	TRBV6-2/TRBV6-3	ASSYTDGGNTIY